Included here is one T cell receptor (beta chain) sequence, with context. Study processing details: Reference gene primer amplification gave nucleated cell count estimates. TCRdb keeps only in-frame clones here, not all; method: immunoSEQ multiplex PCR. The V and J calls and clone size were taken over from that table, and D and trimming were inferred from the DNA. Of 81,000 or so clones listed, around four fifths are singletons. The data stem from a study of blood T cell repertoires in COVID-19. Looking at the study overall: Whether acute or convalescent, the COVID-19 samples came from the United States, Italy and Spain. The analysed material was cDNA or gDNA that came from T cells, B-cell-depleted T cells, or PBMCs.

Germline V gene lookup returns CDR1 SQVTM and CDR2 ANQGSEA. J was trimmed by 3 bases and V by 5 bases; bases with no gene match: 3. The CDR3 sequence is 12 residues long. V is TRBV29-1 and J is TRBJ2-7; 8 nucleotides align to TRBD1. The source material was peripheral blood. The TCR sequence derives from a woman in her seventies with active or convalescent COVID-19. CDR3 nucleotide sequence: TGCAGCGTTAAAGGACAGGGCTACGAGCAGTACTTC. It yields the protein CSVKGQGYEQYF.